This TCR beta chain was identified in a study of shared clonotypes between healthy human individuals. The CDR3 length is 15 residues. The germline gives CDR1 LGHNA, CDR2 YNFKEQ. V was pared by 1 base and J by 5 bases, with 14 bases between. Across several immunoSEQ plates, the genomic DNA of each subset was split evenly. Original analysis: Because ImmunoSEQ provided only junction sequences with no quality scores, the filtering differed. Measured with immunoSEQ multiplex PCR; TCRdb has only the in-frame clones, and not every one. V and J calls and clone size follow that table, whereas D and trimming were derived from the DNA. The sample holds more than 150,000 clones; 85% to 95% are singletons and the top ten take 0.067%.

The receptor comes from a woman in her twenties or thirties in good health. Sequencing was carried out using naive CD4+ T cells sorted from blood. Subset reported: CD45RA+ positively selected. The chain combines TRBV4-2 with TRBJ1-1, with a possible D match to TRBD1 (5 bases). The CDR3 region has the DNA TGTGCCAGCAGCCAAGGAGTAGGGGCCCAGACTGAAGCTTTCTTT. Amino acids: CASSQGVGAQTEAFF.